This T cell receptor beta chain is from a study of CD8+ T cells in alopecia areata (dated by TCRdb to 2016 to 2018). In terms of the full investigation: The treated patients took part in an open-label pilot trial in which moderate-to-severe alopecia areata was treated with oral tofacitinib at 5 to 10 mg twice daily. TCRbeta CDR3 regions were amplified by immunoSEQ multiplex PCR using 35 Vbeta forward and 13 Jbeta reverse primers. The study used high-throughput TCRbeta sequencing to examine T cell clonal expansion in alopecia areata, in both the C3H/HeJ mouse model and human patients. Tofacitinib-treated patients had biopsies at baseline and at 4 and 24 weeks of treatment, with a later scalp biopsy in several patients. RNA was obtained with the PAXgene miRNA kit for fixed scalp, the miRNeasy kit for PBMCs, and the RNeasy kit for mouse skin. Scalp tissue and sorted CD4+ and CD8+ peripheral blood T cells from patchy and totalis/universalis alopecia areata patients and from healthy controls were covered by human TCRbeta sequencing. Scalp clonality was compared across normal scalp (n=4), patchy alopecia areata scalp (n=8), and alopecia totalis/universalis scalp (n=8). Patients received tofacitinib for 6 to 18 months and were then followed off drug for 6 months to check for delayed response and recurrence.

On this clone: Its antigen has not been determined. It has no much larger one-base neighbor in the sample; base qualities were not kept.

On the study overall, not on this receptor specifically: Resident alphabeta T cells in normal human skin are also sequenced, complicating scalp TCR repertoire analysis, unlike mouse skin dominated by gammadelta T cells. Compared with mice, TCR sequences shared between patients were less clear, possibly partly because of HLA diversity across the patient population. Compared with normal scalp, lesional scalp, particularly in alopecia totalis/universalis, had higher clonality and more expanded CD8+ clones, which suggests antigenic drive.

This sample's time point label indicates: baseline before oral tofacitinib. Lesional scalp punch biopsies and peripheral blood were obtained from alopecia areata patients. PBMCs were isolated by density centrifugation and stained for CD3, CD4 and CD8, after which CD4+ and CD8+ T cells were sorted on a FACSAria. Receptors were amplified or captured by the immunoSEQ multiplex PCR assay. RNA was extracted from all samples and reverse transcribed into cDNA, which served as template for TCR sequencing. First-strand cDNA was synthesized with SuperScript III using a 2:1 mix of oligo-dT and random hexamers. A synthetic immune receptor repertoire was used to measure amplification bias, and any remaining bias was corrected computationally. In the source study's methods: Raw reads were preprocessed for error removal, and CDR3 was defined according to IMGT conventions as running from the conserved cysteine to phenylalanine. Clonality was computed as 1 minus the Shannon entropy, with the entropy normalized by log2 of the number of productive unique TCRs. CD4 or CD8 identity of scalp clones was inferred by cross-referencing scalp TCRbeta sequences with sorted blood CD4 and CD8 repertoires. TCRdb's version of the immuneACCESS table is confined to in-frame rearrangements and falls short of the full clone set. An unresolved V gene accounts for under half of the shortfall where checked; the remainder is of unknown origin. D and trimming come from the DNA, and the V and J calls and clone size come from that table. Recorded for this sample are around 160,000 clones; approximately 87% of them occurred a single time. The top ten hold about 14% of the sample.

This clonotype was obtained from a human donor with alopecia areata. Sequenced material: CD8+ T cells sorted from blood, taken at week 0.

The CDR3 has the sequence CASSFASGGEAFF. In nucleotides, the sequence is TGTGCCAGCAGCTTTGCGAGCGGAGGTGAAGCTTTCTTT. Rearrangement joined TRBV5-6 to TRBJ1-1, with the D segment identity uncertain. From the cysteine up to the phenylalanine, the CDR3 has a length of 13 residues. CDR3 DNA only is kept here, 39 bases in frame from base 1. The germline ends are 12 bases apart after V is trimmed by 2 bases and J by 7 bases. CDR1 and CDR2 are drawn from the germline V gene: SGHDT, YYEEEE.